These T cell receptor beta chains were read from a single sample in a study of blood T cell repertoires in COVID-19. TCRdb's copy holds only in-frame clones and misses some; the assay was immunoSEQ multiplex PCR. Among approximately 350,000 clones listed, 89% were seen once. The sequencing input was peripheral blood. These receptors were taken from a man in his forties with acute or convalescent COVID-19. The CDR3 runs from the conserved cysteine through the conserved F or W. D genes are given only for firm matches. The size of a clone is reported for some rows only, either as once, few or many, or as a class for expanded clones.

size	V	D	J	CDR3	DNA
.	TRBV5-8	.	TRBJ1-2	CASSFGRDYGYTF	TGTGCCAGCAGCTTTGGTAGAGACTATGGCTACACCTTC
.	TRBV28	.	TRBJ2-7	CASSSPVSVRLYEQYF	TGTGCCAGCAGTTCGCCGGTCTCAGTGAGGCTTTACGAGCAGTACTTC
.	TRBV4-2	TRBD1	TRBJ1-6	CASSQDMTGETPLHF	TGTGCCAGCAGCCAAGACATGACAGGGGAGACACCCCTCCACTTT
.	TRBV7-9	TRBD1	TRBJ1-2	CATKEAAQGNGYTF	TGTGCGACCAAGGAAGCAGCACAGGGGAATGGCTACACCTTC
.	TRBV7-9	TRBD2	TRBJ2-1	CASSLSGGILNEQFF	TGTGCCAGCAGCTTGTCGGGGGGGATATTAAATGAGCAGTTCTTC
few	TRBV27	TRBD1	TRBJ1-4	CASSLGTGGAYGEKLFF	TGTGCCAGCAGTTTAGGGACAGGGGGCGCTTACGGTGAAAAACTGTTTTTT
few	TRBV18	TRBD1	TRBJ2-7	CASSGTEYEQYF	TGTGCCAGCTCGGGGACAGAGTACGAGCAGTACTTC
.	TRBV30	.	TRBJ1-2	CAWSVRGALGYTF	TGTGCCTGGAGTGTACGGGGGGCGCTGGGCTACACCTTC
.	TRBV27	TRBD2	TRBJ2-4	CASSPWTSSQNIQYF	TGTGCCAGCAGTCCCTGGACTAGTTCCCAAAACATTCAGTACTTC
.	TRBV28	TRBD1	TRBJ1-2	CASRGTGYTF	TGTGCCAGCAGAGGGACAGGGTACACCTTC
.	TRBV27	TRBD2	TRBJ2-7	CASSLTGRASREQYF	TGTGCCAGCAGTTTAACCGGGAGGGCCTCTCGCGAGCAGTACTTC
.	TRBV7-2	TRBD2	TRBJ2-2	CASSPTGLPNTGELFF	TGTGCCAGCAGTCCGACGGGACTACCGAACACCGGGGAGCTGTTTTTT
.	TRBV28	.	TRBJ2-7	CASSLSQTGRKQYF	TGTGCCAGCAGTTTATCTCAGACAGGGAGGAAGCAGTACTTC
.	TRBV24-1	.	TRBJ2-7	CATSDYRTTSSYEQYF	TGTGCCACCAGTGATTACAGGACCACGAGCTCCTACGAGCAGTACTTC